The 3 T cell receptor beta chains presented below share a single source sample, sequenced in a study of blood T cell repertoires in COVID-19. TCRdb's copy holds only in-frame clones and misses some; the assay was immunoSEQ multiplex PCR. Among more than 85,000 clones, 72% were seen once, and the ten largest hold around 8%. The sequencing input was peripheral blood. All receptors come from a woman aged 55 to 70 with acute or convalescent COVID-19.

The CDR3 DNA is TGTGCCAGCAGCGGTGACAGGGGGAGTACTGAAGCTTTCTTT. Its protein product is CASSGDRGSTEAFF. The J gene is TRBJ1-1, the V gene TRBV7-2; 9 bases agree with TRBD1. CDR1 SGHTA and CDR2 FQGNSA come from the germline V gene. CDR3 length equals 14 residues. J gave up 5 bases and V 5 bases, and 6 bases lay outside the gene matches.

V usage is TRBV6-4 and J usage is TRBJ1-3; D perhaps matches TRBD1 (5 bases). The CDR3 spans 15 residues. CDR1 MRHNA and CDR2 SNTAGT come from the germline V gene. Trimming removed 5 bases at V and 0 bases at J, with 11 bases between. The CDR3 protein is CASSFTGSSGNTIYF. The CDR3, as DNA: TGTGCCAGCAGTTTCACAGGATCCTCTGGAAACACCATATATTTT.

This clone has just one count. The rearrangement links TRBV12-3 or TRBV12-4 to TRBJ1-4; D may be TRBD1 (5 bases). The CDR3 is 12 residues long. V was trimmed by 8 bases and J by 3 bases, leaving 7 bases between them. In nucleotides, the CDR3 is TGTGCCAGCCGGACATCTAATGAAAAACTGTTTTTT. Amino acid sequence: CASRTSNEKLFF.